The next 16 T cell receptor beta chains were all read from a single sample in a study of T cells in Graves' hyperthyroidism and ophthalmopathy. Researchers took RNA transcripts and amplified the TCR beta CDR3 regions from them. An initial round of RT-PCR targeting the TCR CDR3 relied on the HTBI primer set. MiXCR, applied by TCRdb to the multiplex PCR reads, yields one record per CDR3 protein. The sample gives hundreds of thousands of distinct CDR3 sequences, just under 45% of which show up once; roughly 7.2% is in the top ten. Sequenced input: peripheral blood or thyroid tissue (not recorded which). The receptors come from an adult man with Graves' disease, either hyperthyroidism or ophthalmopathy (not recorded which).

This clonotype was observed a few times. The chain is built from TRBV5-1 and TRBJ1-1; tentatively, D is TRBD1 (5 bases). Germline CDR1 SGHRS, CDR2 YFSETQ. Trimming took off 3 bases at V and 4 bases at J, with 10 bases between the two ends. This CDR3 region has 13 residues. CDR3 amino acids: CASSSPGGTEAFF. CDR3 nucleotide sequence: TGCGCCAGCAGCTCCCCCGGGGGCACTGAAGCTTTCTTT.

The sample holds many counts of this clonotype. The rearrangement joins TRBV7-9 to TRBJ2-6; D might be TRBD2 (5 bases). The CDR3 loop spans 16 amino acids. V lost 5 bases, J lost 0 bases, and 11 bases lay in between. Germline CDR1 reads SEHNR; CDR2 reads FQNEAQ (reference sequence). The CDR3 region is CASSLAGSSGANVLTF. CDR3 bases: TGTGCCAGCAGCCTGGCGGGTAGCTCTGGGGCCAACGTCCTGACTTTC.

In its sample, this clonotype was seen a few times. The rearrangement joins TRBV14 to TRBJ1-1, with 7 bases aligning to TRBD1. The V and J ends lost 3 bases and 12 bases, in that order; junction bases with no gene match: 10. CDR3 length: 13 residues. CDR1 and CDR2 (germline): SGHDN, FVKESK. The CDR3 loop reads CASSHQGGAVSFF. The CDR3 DNA sequence: TGTGCCAGCAGCCATCAAGGGGGCGCAGTGTCTTTCTTT.

This clonotype was recorded only once. A read error is possible here, since a much larger clone lies one base away. The genes are TRBV7-9 and TRBJ2-7, with 11 bases aligning to TRBD1. After removal of 5 bases from V and 3 bases from J, the junction contained 9 bases not matched to a gene. The germline V gene has CDR1 SEHNR and CDR2 FQNEAQ (reference sequence). This CDR3 is 16 amino acids long. CDR3 nucleotide sequence: TGTGCCAGCAGCCGGAGACAGGGACAGGGGGTCTACGAGCAGTACTTC. It codes for CASSRRQGQGVYEQYF.

This clonotype was found many times. The chain couples TRBV7-6 to TRBJ1-3; 9 bases match TRBD1. Germline assignment: CDR1 SGHVS and CDR2 FNYEAQ. Trimming removed 6 bases from V and 2 bases from J; junction bases left unmatched: 14. The CDR3 length is 18 residues. The CDR3 region is CASSVGTGRSSAGNTIYF. DNA of the CDR3: TGTGCCAGCAGTGTCGGGACAGGGCGTTCCTCTGCTGGAAACACCATATATTTT.

This chain joins TRBV5-5 and TRBJ1-1; D unclear. This CDR3 has 13 residues. V dropped 9 bases and J dropped 7 bases, with 19 bases sitting between them. Germline CDR1 and CDR2: SGHKS and YYEKEE (reference sequence). CDR3 DNA sequence: TGTGCCACCAGTGAATACGCAGGAGGTGAAGCTTTCTTT. Its protein product is CATSEYAGGEAFF.

This sequence joins TRBV7-6 and TRBJ1-4; 7 nucleotides align to TRBD1. CDR1 SGHVS and CDR2 FNYEAQ come from the germline V gene. The CDR3 has 15 residues. The trim removed 5 bases at V and 4 bases at J, leaving 7 bases unmatched. The CDR3 loop reads CASSPTGAFNEKLFF. The CDR3 DNA sequence: TGTGCCAGCAGCCCAACAGGGGCGTTTAATGAAAAACTGTTTTTT.

V gene TRBV19 combines with J gene TRBJ1-6; 9 positions match TRBD1. The V gene end was trimmed by 3 bases and the J gene end by 10 bases; junction bases not matched to a gene: 1. The CDR3 extends over 13 amino acids. Per germline, CDR1 LNHDA and CDR2 SQIVND (reference sequence). CDR3 in DNA: TGTGCCAGTAGTATGGGACAGGGCTCACCCCTCCACTTT. It yields the protein CASSMGQGSPLHF.

Turning to this clonotype: The junction and the germline gene differ at one end; a read error may be behind it. The CDR3 region has the DNA TGTGCCTGGATTTCGGGTGCAGGGGGCTACACCTTC. Encoded protein: CAWISGAGGYTF. The chain joins TRBV29-1 to TRBJ1-2; maybe TRBD1 (5 bases). The CDR3 is made up of 12 amino acids. The germline V gene encodes CDR1 SQVTM and CDR2 ANQGSEA.

This clonotype was seen a few times. The V call is TRBV12-3 or TRBV12-4, the J call TRBJ1-1, with TRBD1 as a possible D gene (6 bases). Trimming stripped 3 bases from V and 7 bases from J, with 15 bases between. The CDR3 length is 14 residues. In nucleotides, the CDR3 is TGTGCCAGCAGTTTGACACAGGGCTTGATTGAAGCTTTCTTT. Its protein is CASSLTQGLIEAFF.

This chain joins TRBV11-3 and TRBJ1-1; weak D call: TRBD1 (6 bases). The CDR3 loop spans 14 amino acids. V shed 1 base and J shed 4 bases, with 10 bases lying between them. Looked up from germline, CDR1 is SGHNT and CDR2 is YENEEA. CDR3: CASSLGGPSTEAFF. DNA for the CDR3: TGTGCCAGCAGCTTAGGGGGGCCCAGCACTGAAGCTTTCTTT.

In the case of this clonotype: Being one base from a much bigger clone, this may be a read error. The chain is built from TRBV29-1 and TRBJ2-5; 7 bases are a match to TRBD1. The V gene's germline CDR1 is SQVTM and CDR2 ANQGSEA. The CDR3 covers 13 residues. The CDR3 sequence is CGVRRGGGETQYF. The CDR3 DNA reads as TGCGGCGTGAGGAGAGGGGGCGGGGAGACCCAGTACTTC.

The chain has TRBV10-3 and TRBJ1-1, with 11 bases identical to TRBD1. J was trimmed by 4 bases and V by 10 bases; bases with no gene match: 11. The CDR3 runs 15 residues. Germline-derived CDR1 and CDR2 are ENHRY and SYGVKD. In DNA form, the CDR3 reads TGTGCCAGCAGATTTGGACAGGGGGCGAGCACTGAAGCTTTCTTT. It encodes CASRFGQGASTEAFF.

The table lists this clonotype with many counts. J is TRBJ1-2 and V is TRBV7-9; the match to TRBD1 covers 8 bases. The CDR3 loop spans 13 amino acids. Germline V gene sequence: CDR1 SEHNR, CDR2 FQNEAQ (reference sequence). With V trimmed by 4 bases and J by 6 bases, 4 bases remained unmatched. The DNA of the CDR3 is TGTGCCAGCAGCTGGACAGGGCTCGATGGCTACACCTTC. Amino acids: CASSWTGLDGYTF.

This clonotype was found many times. V and J are TRBV6-5 and TRBJ2-7; 7 bases line up with TRBD2. Per the germline V gene, CDR1 is MNHEY and CDR2 is SVGAGI. The length of the CDR3 is 14 residues. With 5 bases clipped from V and 2 bases from J, the junction kept 6 bases outside the gene matches. CDR3 loop: CASSLGRGAYEQYF. In DNA form, the CDR3 reads TGTGCCAGCAGTCTCGGACGGGGGGCCTACGAGCAGTACTTC.

V gene TRBV7-2 combines with J gene TRBJ2-7; D might be TRBD2 (5 bases). The CDR3 spans 15 residues. Trimming stripped 6 bases from V and 0 bases from J, with 15 bases between. Germline V gives CDR1 SGHTA, CDR2 FQGNSA. This CDR3 reads CASSLMERHSYEQYF. DNA for the CDR3: TGTGCCAGCAGTTTAATGGAGCGGCACTCCTACGAGCAGTACTTC.